Listed here is a single T cell receptor beta chain. These data belong to a study of radiation and T cells in renal cell carcinoma. V lost 0 bases, J lost 4 bases, and 4 bases lay in between. The CDR3 length is 13 residues. Looked up from germline, CDR1 is SGHRS and CDR2 is YFSETQ. Time point here: blood 2 weeks post-SBRT. Treatment meaning: 15 Gy SBRT to primary tumor, nephrectomy 4 weeks later. This renal cell carcinoma was of the clear cell type. The protocol was immunoSEQ multiplex PCR, while the TCRdb copy is restricted to in-frame clones and leaves out a portion. The table has tens of thousands of clones, approximately 83% seen once; the top ten hold 22%.

Sequenced material: blood, taken from a patient whose treatment included radiotherapy and nephrectomy. The chain joins TRBV5-1 to TRBJ2-2, with D hard to call. This sequence was found in a woman between 50 and 59 years old with renal cell carcinoma. The CDR3 DNA is TGCGCCAGCAGCTTGGTTGTCACCGGGGAGCTGTTTTTT. This gives the protein CASSLVVTGELFF.